This TCR beta chain was obtained from a study of Ad26.COV2.S vaccination and SARS-CoV-2 variants. Treatment of the sample: over 15 received Ad26.COV2.S at low or high dose, single or two shots; about 5 received placebo; per-sample allocation not given. The samples were gathered on day 63 after the first injection of vaccine or placebo. On this clone itself: What it recognizes is unknown.

V lost 1 base, J lost 10 bases, and 7 bases stayed unmatched. This CDR3 comprises 14 residues. CDR1 is LGHDT and CDR2 is YNNKEL in the germline V gene (reference sequence). Sequencing was performed with immunoSEQ multiplex PCR; in TCRdb, only in-frame clones are kept and a portion is missing. The sample carries 350,000 to 600,000 clones, 80% to 90% recorded once. Study-wide points: Across vaccine and placebo recipients, the breadth of non-spike TCRs was similar. Using TCR breadth and depth analyses may have led to underestimated total T cell responses.

This clonotype was obtained from a person between 18 and 59 years old who received the Ad26.COV2.S COVID-19 vaccine or a placebo. This sequence joins TRBV3-1 (or the pseudogene TRBV3-2) and TRBJ1-2; 9 positions agree with TRBD1. This material consisted of peripheral blood, taken in a trial of Ad26.COV2.S vaccine versus placebo. The CDR3 sequence: CASSQAHRGLDYTF. In DNA form, the CDR3 reads TGTGCCAGCAGCCAAGCCCACAGGGGGCTCGACTACACCTTC.